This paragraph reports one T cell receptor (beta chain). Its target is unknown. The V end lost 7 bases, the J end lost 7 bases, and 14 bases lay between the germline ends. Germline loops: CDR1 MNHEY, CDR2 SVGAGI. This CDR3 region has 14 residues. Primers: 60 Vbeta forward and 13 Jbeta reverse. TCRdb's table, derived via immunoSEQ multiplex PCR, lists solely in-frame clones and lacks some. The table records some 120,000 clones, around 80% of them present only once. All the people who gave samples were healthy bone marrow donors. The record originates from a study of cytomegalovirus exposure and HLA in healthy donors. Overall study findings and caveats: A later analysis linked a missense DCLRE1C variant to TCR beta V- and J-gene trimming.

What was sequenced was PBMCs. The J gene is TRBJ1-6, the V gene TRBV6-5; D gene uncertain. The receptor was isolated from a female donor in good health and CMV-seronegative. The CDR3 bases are TGTGCCAGCACCCTCTCCCTAGAGAATTCACCCCTCCACTTT. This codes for CASTLSLENSPLHF.